The T cell receptor (beta chain) under discussion was sequenced for a study of CXCR3-negative and CXCR3-positive naive CD8 T cells. Germline V CDR1 and CDR2: MNHEY, SVGEGT. The CDR3 extends over 11 amino acids. Whole-study findings and limits: Diversity proved comparably high across both naive subsets and much lower in memory CD8+ cells. Naive cells that were CXCR3-positive had more hydrophobic TRB CDR3s (compared with CXCR3-negative naive cells).

The libraries of TRB cDNA were prepared using 5' RACE with UMI labels. TCRdb re-analyzed the 5' RACE reads; it lists each CDR3 protein once, without DNA. The table lists about 50,000 distinct CDR3 sequences. About this clonotype: Its antigen is still unknown.

The receptor's source is a human donor in good health. Some clones in this sample may be carry-over from other donors' samples. This chain joins TRBV6-2 or TRBV6-3 and TRBJ1-2; the D call from TCRdb, TRBD1, cannot be confirmed without DNA. The sample taken for sequencing was naive CXCR3+ CD8+ T cells from blood. Subset denoted: CD45RO-CCR7+CD27+CD95- naive CD8+ T cells expressing CXCR3 (TNR3+). The CDR3 sequence: CASSPREGYTF.